These 11 T cell receptor beta chains originate from one sample sequenced in a study of blood T cell repertoires in COVID-19. Assay: immunoSEQ multiplex PCR; the TCRdb copy retains only in-frame clones and omits some. The sample has 100,000 to 150,000 clones, roughly 84% seen once. Sequencing was carried out using peripheral blood. The origin of the receptors is a man between 60 and 75 years old with acute or convalescent COVID-19.

This chain links TRBV7-9 with TRBJ2-2; TRBD2 matches 8 bases. Germline assignment: CDR1 SEHNR and CDR2 FQNEAQ (reference sequence). CDR3 size: 16 residues. J was trimmed by 4 bases and V by 1 base; bases with no gene match: 5. CDR3 bases: TGTGCCAGCAGCTTAGAGGGACTAGGTCCCACCGGGGAGCTGTTTTTT. It encodes CASSLEGLGPTGELFF.

The V and J genes are TRBV6-5 and TRBJ2-7, with 9 bases aligning to TRBD1. The CDR3 is 12 residues long. CDR1 is MNHEY, CDR2 SVGAGI, per germline. The junction had 1 base not matched to a gene; V was cut back by 7 bases and J by 3 bases. The CDR3 nucleotides read TGTGCCAGCACGGGACAGGGCTACGAGCAGTACTTC. Protein sequence: CASTGQGYEQYF.

The chain carries TRBV5-1 and TRBJ1-2; TRBD1 aligns across 10 bases. Looked up from germline, CDR1 is SGHRS and CDR2 is YFSETQ. With V trimmed by 6 bases and J by 6 bases, 8 bases remained unmatched. The CDR3 is made up of 14 amino acids. Written as DNA, the CDR3 is TGCGCCAGCAACCCGGTGACAGGGGGCCATGGCTACACCTTC. Protein product: CASNPVTGGHGYTF.

The chain recombines TRBV5-1 with TRBJ1-1; 7 bases are shared with TRBD1. The CDR3 runs to 15 residues. Germline trimming cut 4 bases from V and 8 bases from J; bases unmatched to any gene: 14. Germline values: CDR1 SGHRS, CDR2 YFSETQ. In DNA, the CDR3 is TGCGCCAGCAGCCCCAATCTCGGGACAGCCCAAGAAGCTTTCTTT. It encodes CASSPNLGTAQEAFF.

J is TRBJ1-6 and V is TRBV6-5; D unclear. The CDR3 contains 13 residues. Per the germline V gene, CDR1 is MNHEY and CDR2 is SVGAGI. Deletions cut 8 bases from V and 4 bases from J, with 9 bases between. CDR3 sequence (DNA): TGTGCCAGCGAGATGGAGTATAATTCACCCCTCCACTTT. Amino acids: CASEMEYNSPLHF.

The chain is built from TRBV5-4 and TRBJ1-1; no definite D call. Germline V gene lookup returns CDR1 SGHNT and CDR2 YYREEE (reference sequence). Trimming cost V 7 bases and J 0 bases, with 19 bases left between them. The CDR3 loop spans 16 amino acids. In DNA, the CDR3 is TGTGCCAGCTCCTCCCCGGGTCCGCTCATGAACACTGAAGCTTTCTTT. This encodes CASSSPGPLMNTEAFF.

The chain links TRBV14 to TRBJ2-7; maybe TRBD2 (5 bases). CDR1 is SGHDN and CDR2 is FVKESK in the germline V gene. The CDR3 loop spans 14 amino acids. The germline V and J ends were trimmed by 0 bases and 4 bases, with 10 bases remaining between them. CDR3 DNA: TGTGCCAGCAGCCAAGACGCCCGGGGTTACGAGCAGTACTTC. Its protein product is CASSQDARGYEQYF. Together with reference TRBV14 and TRBJ2-7, the CDR3 gives the full variable domain: EAGVTQFPSHSVIEKGQTVTLRCDPISGHDNLYWYRRVMGKEIKFLLHFVKESKQDESGMPNNRFLAERTGGTYSTLKVQPAELEDSGVYFCASSQDARGYEQYFGPGTRLTVT.

J is TRBJ1-2 and V is TRBV3-1 (or the pseudogene TRBV3-2); 7 bases align to TRBD1. Per the germline V gene, CDR1 is LGHDT and CDR2 is YNNKEL (reference sequence). The CDR3 loop spans 16 amino acids. Germline trimming cut 2 bases from V and 2 bases from J; bases unmatched to any gene: 8. The CDR3 bases are TGTGCCAGCAGCCAACCAGAAATACAGGGGAACTATGGCTACACCTTC. Translation gives CASSQPEIQGNYGYTF.

CDR3 nucleotides: TGCAGTGCTAGTGTGGGACTAGGGCAAGAGACCCAGTACTTC. Encoded protein: CSASVGLGQETQYF. The chain has TRBV20-1 and TRBJ2-5; TRBD2 matches 8 bases. The germline gives CDR1 DFQATT, CDR2 SNEGSKA (reference sequence). The length of the CDR3 is 14 residues. V lost 3 bases to trimming and J lost 2 bases; unmatched junction nucleotides: 5.

The chain recombines TRBV9 with TRBJ2-5; TRBD1 might be the D (6 bases). Deletions cut 3 bases from V and 1 base from J, with 13 bases between. Germline V gives CDR1 SGDLS, CDR2 YYNGEE. The CDR3 is 15 residues long. In DNA form, the CDR3 reads TGTGCCAGCAGCGCCCGACAGGCCACCCAAGAGACCCAGTACTTC. This codes for CASSARQATQETQYF. Filled out from reference TRBV9 and TRBJ2-5, the complete variable domain reads DSGVTQTPKHLITATGQRVTLRCSPRSGDLSVYWYQQSLDQGLQFLIQYYNGEERAKGNILERFSAQQFPDLHSELNLSSLELGDSALYFCASSARQATQETQYFGPGTRLLVL.

This rearrangement joins TRBV28 to TRBJ1-4; 8 bases are a match to TRBD1. The CDR3 extends over 14 amino acids. Unmatched junction bases numbered 3, after V lost 6 bases and J lost 3 bases. Germline values: CDR1 MDHEN, CDR2 SYDVKM. The CDR3, as DNA: TGTGCCAGCAGCCCGGGACAGGCTAATGAAAAACTGTTTTTT. This gives the protein CASSPGQANEKLFF.